The 15 T cell receptor beta chains listed next were all sequenced from one sample in a study of shared clonotypes between healthy human individuals. Clones were sequenced by immunoSEQ multiplex PCR, and TCRdb holds only the in-frame ones, with some missing. Among some 1.5 million clones listed, around 98% were seen once. The sequencing input was naive CD4+ T cells sorted from blood. The subset is: CD45RA+ positively selected. The receptors were gathered from a man aged 30 to 39 in good health.

V is TRBV5-6 and J is TRBJ2-1; 10 nucleotides line up with TRBD2. Germline lookup yields CDR1 SGHDT and CDR2 YYEEEE. The V gene end was trimmed by 4 bases and the J gene end by 7 bases; junction bases not matched to a gene: 11. This CDR3 has 16 residues. The CDR3 DNA follows: TGTGCCAGCAGCCCCAGACTAGCGGGTCCCCTAAATGAGCAGTTCTTC. It codes for CASSPRLAGPLNEQFF.

Note on this clone: Other DNA sequences in this specimen translate into the identical CDR3. This chain links TRBV7-3 with TRBJ2-1, with TRBD2 identical over 8 bases. The CDR3 contains 15 residues. V shed 0 bases and J 2 bases; nucleotides not matched to a gene: 0. CDR1 and CDR2 (germline): SGHTA, FQGTGA. The chain's CDR3 is CASSLTSGAYNEQFF. The CDR3, as DNA: TGTGCCAGCAGCTTAACTAGCGGGGCCTACAATGAGCAGTTCTTC. The complete variable domain, with remaining parts taken from reference TRBV7-3 and TRBJ2-1, reads GAGVSQTPSNKVTEKGKYVELRCDPISGHTALYWYRQSLGQGPEFLIYFQGTGAADDSGLPNDRFFAVRPEGSVSTLKIQRTERGDSAVYLCASSLTSGAYNEQFFGPGTRLTVL.

The chain carries TRBV6-1 and TRBJ1-5; no firm D call. This CDR3 has 12 residues. Germline V gene data show CDR1 as MNHNS and CDR2 as SASEGT. The V and J ends lost 3 bases and 6 bases respectively, with 6 bases between them. CDR3 in amino acids: CASSDVVQPQHF. The DNA of the CDR3 is TGTGCCAGCAGTGACGTTGTTCAGCCCCAGCATTTT.

Worth noting for this clone: This sample includes further DNA sequences coding for the same CDR3. The V gene is TRBV4-3, the J gene TRBJ2-1, with D maybe TRBD2 (6 bases). This CDR3 spans 14 amino acids. The V end was cut by 1 base, the J end by 6 bases, with 10 bases between. Germline V CDR1 and CDR2: LGHNA, YSLEER. The CDR3 DNA sequence: TGCGCCAGCAGCCAAGGGGGAGGCTCCAATGAGCAGTTCTTC. Protein sequence: CASSQGGGSNEQFF.

V usage is TRBV25-1 and J usage is TRBJ2-4; 7 bases line up with TRBD1. The V gene's germline CDR1 is MGHDK and CDR2 SYGVNS. The trim removed 2 bases at V and 8 bases at J, leaving 6 bases unmatched. CDR3 length: 14 residues. The CDR3 region has the DNA TGTGCCAGCAGTGAACCTGGCAGGGGGTACATTCAGTACTTC. This gives the protein CASSEPGRGYIQYF.

The chain recombines TRBV28 with TRBJ2-7; D not certain. This CDR3 is 12 amino acids long. V lost 7 bases, J lost 3 bases, and 10 bases lay in between. CDR1 and CDR2 (germline): MDHEN, SYDVKM. CDR3 nucleotide sequence: TGTGCCAGCACTCCAACCAACTACGAGCAGTACTTC. Translating it yields CASTPTNYEQYF.

This clone was detected only once. The chain links TRBV9 to TRBJ2-1; possibly TRBD1 for D (6 bases). This CDR3 contains 15 residues. Trimming cost V 0 bases and J 4 bases, with 11 bases left between them. Germline CDR1 SGDLS, CDR2 YYNGEE. The CDR3 sequence: CASSVVWTDYNEQFF. The CDR3 nucleotides read TGTGCCAGCAGCGTAGTCTGGACAGATTACAATGAGCAGTTCTTC.

Notes on this clone: Other DNA sequences in this sample translate to the same CDR3. The J gene is TRBJ1-1, the V gene TRBV20-1; maybe TRBD1 (5 bases). CDR3 length: 10 residues. From germline, CDR1 is DFQATT and CDR2 SNEGSKA (reference sequence). CDR3 in amino acids: CSAGGTEAFF. In DNA, the CDR3 is TGCAGCGCTGGGGGGACTGAAGCTTTCTTT.

The rearrangement uses TRBV9 and TRBJ2-2, with D perhaps TRBD1 (5 bases). The CDR3 is 16 residues long. Trimming cost V 0 bases and J 3 bases, with 12 bases left between them. The germline V gene encodes CDR1 SGDLS and CDR2 YYNGEE. The CDR3 protein is CASSVDPLGDTGELFF. The CDR3 coding sequence is TGTGCCAGCAGCGTAGATCCATTAGGGGACACCGGGGAGCTGTTTTTT. Supplemented by reference TRBV9 and TRBJ2-2, the full variable domain reads DSGVTQTPKHLITATGQRVTLRCSPRSGDLSVYWYQQSLDQGLQFLIQYYNGEERAKGNILERFSAQQFPDLHSELNLSSLELGDSALYFCASSVDPLGDTGELFFGEGSRLTVL.

The V and J genes are TRBV27 and TRBJ2-7; D not certain. The V and J ends lost 3 bases and 2 bases respectively, with 14 bases between them. This CDR3 spans 15 amino acids. Germline CDR1 reads MNHEY; CDR2 reads SMNVEV (reference sequence). In DNA, the CDR3 is TGTGCCAGCAGTTTGACTCCTTGGAATACCTACGAGCAGTACTTC. The encoded protein is CASSLTPWNTYEQYF.

As DNA, the CDR3 is TGTGCCAGTAGGAAGACCCCCCCTATGGCTGGCTACACCTTC. It yields the protein CASRKTPPMAGYTF. This chain links TRBV19 with TRBJ1-2; no reliable D call. The CDR3 spans 14 residues. Germline CDR1 LNHDA, CDR2 SQIVND (reference sequence). Between the trimmed V and J ends, which lost 6 bases and 7 bases, there was a span of 18 bases.

The rearrangement joins TRBV11-3 to TRBJ2-1; perhaps TRBD1 as D (6 bases). V lost 5 bases and J 5 bases, leaving 10 bases between the germline ends. The CDR3 has 13 amino acids. The germline V gene has CDR1 SGHNT and CDR2 YENEEA. The CDR3 DNA follows: TGTGCCAGCAGCACAGGGACCCACAATGAGCAGTTCTTC. It codes for CASSTGTHNEQFF.

This sequence joins TRBV5-1 and TRBJ2-6; weak D call: TRBD1 (6 bases). The CDR3 has 17 residues. V was shortened by 0 bases and J by 0 bases, with 10 bases between the two germline ends. Looked up from germline, CDR1 is SGHRS and CDR2 is YFSETQ. The CDR3 loop reads CASSLATGSSGANVLTF. The CDR3 bases are TGCGCCAGCAGCTTGGCCACAGGGAGCTCTGGGGCCAACGTCCTGACTTTC.

Concerning this clone itself: The sample contains more than one DNA sequence encoding this CDR3. The rearrangement joins TRBV11-3 to TRBJ2-7, with 7 positions matching TRBD1. Losses at the gene ends were 5 bases for V and 3 bases for J; bases not matched to a gene: 1. The CDR3 extends over 12 amino acids. Germline-derived CDR1 and CDR2 are SGHNT and YENEEA. The CDR3 loop reads CASSRTGYEQYF. CDR3 sequence (DNA): TGTGCCAGCAGCAGGACAGGCTACGAGCAGTACTTC.

Comments on this clone: Other DNA sequences in the same sample also yield this CDR3. The chain recombines TRBV5-1 with TRBJ2-5, with TRBD2 matching over 7 bases. CDR1 and CDR2 from the germline V gene are SGHRS and YFSETQ. Trimming at V came to 0 bases and at J to 2 bases, leaving 4 bases not matched to a gene. The CDR3 is 15 residues long. Written as DNA, the CDR3 is TGCGCCAGCAGCTTGGCGGGGGGATCACAAGAGACCCAGTACTTC. It encodes CASSLAGGSQETQYF.